This TCR beta chain was retrieved from a study of shared clonotypes between healthy human individuals. Whole-study findings and limits: Owing to a small donor count, the genetic and exposure-history diversity represented was limited. It was anticipated that sequencing depth would influence how many clonotypes donors shared.

This clone was found once. No antigen is known for it. Donors were Caucasian adults residing in Nashville, Tennessee, USA. The sequencing of unsorted PBMC DNA took place on ten immunoSEQ deep assay plates. The protocol was immunoSEQ multiplex PCR, while the TCRdb copy is restricted to in-frame clones and leaves out a portion. The table records fewer than 700,000 clones, around 81% of them present only once. Germline loops: CDR1 LNHDA, CDR2 SQIVND (reference sequence). Trimming stripped 6 bases from V and 1 base from J, with 18 bases between. This CDR3 is built from 16 residues. Input material: PBMCs. The V and J genes are TRBV19 and TRBJ1-2; possibly TRBD1 for D (6 bases). The receptor was derived from a middle-aged woman in good health. Some clones in this sample may be carry-over from other donors' samples. In DNA form, the CDR3 reads TGTGCCAGTAGACGGCCAGGGGACAATAGTAACTATGGCTACACCTTC. Translating it yields CASRRPGDNSNYGYTF. Using reference TRBV19 and TRBJ1-2 for the parts outside the CDR3, the full variable domain is DGGITQSPKYLFRKEGQNVTLSCEQNLNHDAMYWYRQDPGQGLRLIYYSQIVNDFQKGDIAEGYSVSREKKESFPLTVTSAQKNPTAFYLCASRRPGDNSNYGYTFGSGTRLTVV.